These 15 T cell receptor beta chains were sequenced from one sample in a study of cytomegalovirus exposure and HLA in healthy donors. Vbeta (60) and Jbeta (13) primers were used in the PCR. The table came from immunoSEQ multiplex PCR; TCRdb's copy has only in-frame clones and leaves some out. The repertoire includes some 180,000 clones, 70% to 85% of them detected once, and 0.95% to 1.5% sits in the top ten. The sequenced sample was PBMCs. Receptor source: a girl aged 2 to 10 in good health and CMV-seropositive.

This sequence joins TRBV25-1 and TRBJ2-1; 10 bases agree with TRBD2. The trim removed 6 bases at V and 6 bases at J, leaving 17 bases unmatched. The CDR3 runs to 18 residues. Germline assignment: CDR1 MGHDK and CDR2 SYGVNS. CDR3 loop: CASSPRGGLAGALNEQFF. Here the CDR3 DNA reads TGTGCCAGCAGCCCCCGGGGGGGCCTAGCGGGAGCTCTCAATGAGCAGTTCTTC. The full variable domain, its missing parts supplied by reference TRBV25-1 and TRBJ2-1, is EADIYQTPRYLVIGTGKKITLECSQTMGHDKMYWYQQDPGMELHLIHYSYGVNSTEKGDLSSESTVSRIRTEHFPLTLESARPSHTSQYLCASSPRGGLAGALNEQFFGPGTRLTVL.

The rearrangement links TRBV21-1 to TRBJ1-2; no check of the table's D call, TRBD1, against the DNA was made. TRBV21-1 is marked as a pseudogene. The CDR3 loop spans 16 amino acids. The CDR3 here is CASSTLADRTLYGYTF. CDR3 in DNA: TGTGCCAGCAGCACCCTAGCAGACAGGACCCTCTATGGCTACACCTTC.

Written as DNA, the CDR3 is TGCAGCGGACTAGGACGGAGGAACACTGAAGCTTTCTTT. It codes for CSGLGRRNTEAFF. The chain links TRBV29-1 to TRBJ1-1; D unclear. The V end lost 7 bases, the J end lost 1 base, and 13 bases lay between the germline ends. In germline, CDR1 is SQVTM, CDR2 ANQGSEA. The CDR3 spans 13 residues.

The chain combines TRBV4-1 with TRBJ2-1, with TRBD2 matching over 7 bases. The junction had 9 bases not matched to a gene; V was cut back by 4 bases and J by 6 bases. This CDR3 spans 15 amino acids. CDR1 is MGHRA, CDR2 YSYEKL, per germline. This chain's CDR3 is CASSPMGLAVNEQFF. The CDR3 nucleotides are TGCGCCAGCAGCCCGATGGGGCTAGCGGTCAATGAGCAGTTCTTC.

This sequence joins TRBV5-4 and TRBJ2-1, with D possibly TRBD2 on 6 matching bases. Germline values: CDR1 SGHNT, CDR2 YYREEE (reference sequence). The CDR3 runs to 16 residues. The V end lost 4 bases, the J end lost 8 bases, and 22 bases lay between the germline ends. The chain's CDR3 is CASSRVDGGFGDEQFF. The CDR3 DNA reads as TGTGCCAGCAGCCGGGTCGACGGGGGATTTGGAGATGAGCAGTTCTTC. Complete variable domain (other parts from reference TRBV5-4 and TRBJ2-1): ETGVTQSPTHLIKTRGQQVTLRCSSQSGHNTVSWYQQALGQGPQFIFQYYREEENGRGNFPPRFSGLQFPNYSSELNVNALELDDSALYLCASSRVDGGFGDEQFFGPGTRLTVL.

This clone is a singleton in its sample. The chain couples TRBV6-1 to TRBJ1-5, with D unresolved. Trimming shortened V by 5 bases and J by 2 bases, and 10 bases separated the two germline ends. CDR1 is MNHNS and CDR2 is SASEGT in the germline V gene. The CDR3 spans 14 residues. The CDR3 bases are TGTGCCAGCAGTTCCCCCGGTGGCAATCAGCCCCAGCATTTT. This codes for CASSSPGGNQPQHF.

The chain couples TRBV5-1 to TRBJ1-2; 7 bases match TRBD1. There are 14 residues in the CDR3. Trimming at V came to 5 bases and at J to 6 bases, leaving 10 bases not matched to a gene. Germline CDR1 is SGHRS and CDR2 is YFSETQ. This chain's CDR3 is CASSLPEGAHGYTF. The CDR3 DNA reads as TGCGCCAGCAGTTTGCCGGAGGGGGCCCATGGCTACACCTTC.

This chain joins TRBV12-5 and TRBJ2-7, with D perhaps matching TRBD1 (6 bases). V lost 6 bases and J 3 bases, leaving 12 bases between the germline ends. Germline CDR1 is LGHNT and CDR2 is FRNRAP. The CDR3 consists of 13 residues. The CDR3 loop is CASGTGQYYEQYF. DNA for the CDR3: TGTGCTAGTGGGACAGGACAGTACTACGAGCAGTACTTC.

The V and J genes are TRBV11-2 and TRBJ1-2, with 7 bases aligning to TRBD1. Trimming cost V 0 bases and J 3 bases; bases outside gene matches: 7. Germline V gene sequence: CDR1 SGHAT, CDR2 FQNNGV. The CDR3 runs 16 residues. CDR3 in amino acids: CASSLDNWDSYYGYTF. CDR3 DNA sequence: TGTGCCAGCAGCTTAGATAACTGGGACAGCTACTATGGCTACACCTTC.

The genes are TRBV5-1 and TRBJ1-1; D is unresolved. Germline V gene data show CDR1 as SGHRS and CDR2 as YFSETQ. This CDR3 is 14 amino acids long. The V and J ends lost 0 bases and 5 bases respectively, with 11 bases between them. Written as DNA, the CDR3 is TGCGCCAGCAGCTTGGGATCTAGCGGGACTGAAGCTTTCTTT. Its translation: CASSLGSSGTEAFF.

The chain combines TRBV6-1 with TRBJ2-1, with D possibly TRBD2 on 5 matching bases. CDR1 and CDR2 from the germline V gene are MNHNS and SASEGT. Trimming pared 3 bases from V and 2 bases from J, leaving 11 bases between. This CDR3 comprises 15 residues. The CDR3 loop is CASSEAQRTYNEQFF. The CDR3 nucleotides are TGTGCCAGCAGTGAGGCGCAGCGGACCTACAATGAGCAGTTCTTC.

V and J are TRBV4-1 and TRBJ2-2; D is possibly TRBD1 (6 bases). The CDR3 is 16 amino acids. The V end lost 4 bases, the J end lost 4 bases, and 16 bases lay between the germline ends. CDR1 is MGHRA and CDR2 is YSYEKL in the germline V gene. In DNA form, the CDR3 reads TGCGCCAGCAGCCGATTTCAGGGGACAACCACCGGGGAGCTGTTTTTT. Encoded protein: CASSRFQGTTTGELFF.

The chain joins TRBV7-8 to TRBJ2-5, with D possibly matching TRBD1 (6 bases). Germline loops: CDR1 SGHVS, CDR2 FQNEAQ. The V and J ends lost 1 base and 7 bases respectively, with 13 bases between them. The CDR3 sequence is 14 residues long. CDR3 sequence (DNA): TGTGCCAGCAGCTTAGTCCAGGGGTCCGGGACCCAGTACTTC. The encoded protein is CASSLVQGSGTQYF.

The chain couples TRBV5-4 to TRBJ2-3; 14 bases align to TRBD2. From germline, CDR1 is SGHNT and CDR2 YYREEE (reference sequence). The CDR3 runs to 17 residues. With V trimmed by 4 bases and J by 0 bases, 4 bases remained unmatched. The DNA for the CDR3 is TGTGCCAGCAGCAAGGGACTAGCGGGAGAGAGCACAGATACGCAGTATTTT. It yields the protein CASSKGLAGESTDTQYF.

The rearrangement uses TRBV11-2 and TRBJ1-2; no clear D gene. Trimming took off 0 bases at V and 4 bases at J, with 3 bases between the two ends. The CDR3 is 12 amino acids. The germline V gene has CDR1 SGHAT and CDR2 FQNNGV. The DNA of the CDR3 is TGTGCCAGCAGCTTAGAGAGCTATGGCTACACCTTC. It is translated as CASSLESYGYTF.